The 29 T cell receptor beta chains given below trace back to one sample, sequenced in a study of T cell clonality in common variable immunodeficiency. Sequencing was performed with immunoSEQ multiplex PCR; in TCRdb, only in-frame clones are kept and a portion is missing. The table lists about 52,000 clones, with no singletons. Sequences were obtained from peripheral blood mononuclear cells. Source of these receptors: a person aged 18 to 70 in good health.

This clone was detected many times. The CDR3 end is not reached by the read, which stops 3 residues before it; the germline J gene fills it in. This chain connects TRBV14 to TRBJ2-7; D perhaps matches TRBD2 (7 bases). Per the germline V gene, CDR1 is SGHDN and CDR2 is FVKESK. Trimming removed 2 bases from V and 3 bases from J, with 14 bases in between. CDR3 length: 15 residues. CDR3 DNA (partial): TGTGCCAGCAGCCAACTTAAGGGGGGGCGCTACGAG. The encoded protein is CASSQLKGGRYE. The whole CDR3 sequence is CASSQLKGGRYEQYF.

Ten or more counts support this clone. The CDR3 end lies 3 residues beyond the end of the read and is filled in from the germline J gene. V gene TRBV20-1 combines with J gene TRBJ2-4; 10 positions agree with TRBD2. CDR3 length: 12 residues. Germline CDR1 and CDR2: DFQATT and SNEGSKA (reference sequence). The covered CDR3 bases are TGCAGTGCTCCAAAACTAGCGGGACTT. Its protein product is CSAPKLAGL. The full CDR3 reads CSAPKLAGLQYF.

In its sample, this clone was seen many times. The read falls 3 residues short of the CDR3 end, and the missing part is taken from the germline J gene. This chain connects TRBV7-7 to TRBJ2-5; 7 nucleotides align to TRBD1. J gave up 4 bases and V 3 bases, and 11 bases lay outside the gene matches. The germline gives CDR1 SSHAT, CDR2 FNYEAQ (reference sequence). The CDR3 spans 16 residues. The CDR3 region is CASSFLQAGGIETQYF. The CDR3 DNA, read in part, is TGTGCCAGCAGCTTCCTCCAGGCAGGGGGTATAGAGACC.

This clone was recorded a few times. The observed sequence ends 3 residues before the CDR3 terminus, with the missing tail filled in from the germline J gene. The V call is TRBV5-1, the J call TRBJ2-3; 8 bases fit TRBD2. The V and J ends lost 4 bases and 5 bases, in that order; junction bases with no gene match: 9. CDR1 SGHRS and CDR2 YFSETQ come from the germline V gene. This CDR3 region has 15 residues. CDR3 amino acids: CASSPGRGAEDTQYF. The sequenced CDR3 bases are TGCGCCAGCAGCCCGGGGCGGGGGGCGGAAGATACG. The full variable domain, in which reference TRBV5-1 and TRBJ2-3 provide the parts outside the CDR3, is KAGVTQTPRYLIKTRGQQVTLSCSPISGHRSVSWYQQTPGQGLQFLFEYFSETQRNKGNFPGRFSGRQFSNSRSEMNVSTLELGDSALYLCASSPGRGAEDTQYFGPGTRLTVL.

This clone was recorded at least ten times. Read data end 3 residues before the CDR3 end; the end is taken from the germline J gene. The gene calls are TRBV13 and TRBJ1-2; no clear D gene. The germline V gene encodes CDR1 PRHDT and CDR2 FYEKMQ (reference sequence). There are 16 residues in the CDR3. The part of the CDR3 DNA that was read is TGTGCCAGCAGCTTAGGCCGAAGGACTGATGCTTTAGGC. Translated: CASSLGRRTDALG. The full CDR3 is CASSLGRRTDALGYTF.

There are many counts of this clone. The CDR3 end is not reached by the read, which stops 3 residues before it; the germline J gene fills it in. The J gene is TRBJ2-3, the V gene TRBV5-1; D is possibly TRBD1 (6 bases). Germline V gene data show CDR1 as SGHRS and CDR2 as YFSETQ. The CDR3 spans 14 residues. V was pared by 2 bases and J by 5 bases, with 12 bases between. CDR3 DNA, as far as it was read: TGCGCCAGCAGCTTCACAGGGCTCAAAGATACG. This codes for CASSFTGLKDT. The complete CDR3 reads CASSFTGLKDTQYF.

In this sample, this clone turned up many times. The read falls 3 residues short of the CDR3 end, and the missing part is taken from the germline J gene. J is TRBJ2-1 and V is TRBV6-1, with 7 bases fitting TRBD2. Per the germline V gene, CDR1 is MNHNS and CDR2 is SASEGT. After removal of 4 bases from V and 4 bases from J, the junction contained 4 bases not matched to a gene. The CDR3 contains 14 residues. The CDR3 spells CASSGLADYNEQFF. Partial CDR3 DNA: TGTGCCAGCAGTGGGCTAGCGGATTACAATGAG.

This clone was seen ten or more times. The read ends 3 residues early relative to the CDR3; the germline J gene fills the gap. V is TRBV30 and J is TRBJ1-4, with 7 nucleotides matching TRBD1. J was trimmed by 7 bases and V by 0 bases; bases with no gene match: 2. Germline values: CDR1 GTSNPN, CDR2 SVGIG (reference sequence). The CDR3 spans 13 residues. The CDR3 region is CAWSVGDSEKLFF. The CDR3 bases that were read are TGTGCCTGGAGTGTAGGGGACAGTGAAAAA.

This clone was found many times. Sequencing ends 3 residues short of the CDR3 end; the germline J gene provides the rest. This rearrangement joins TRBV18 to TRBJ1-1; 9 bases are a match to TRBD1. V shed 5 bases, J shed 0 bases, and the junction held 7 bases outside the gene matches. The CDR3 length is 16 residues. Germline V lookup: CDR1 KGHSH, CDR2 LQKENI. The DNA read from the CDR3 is TGTGCCAGCTCAGATAGACAGGGGGGGATGAACACTGAA. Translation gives CASSDRQGGMNTE. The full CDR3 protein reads CASSDRQGGMNTEAFF.

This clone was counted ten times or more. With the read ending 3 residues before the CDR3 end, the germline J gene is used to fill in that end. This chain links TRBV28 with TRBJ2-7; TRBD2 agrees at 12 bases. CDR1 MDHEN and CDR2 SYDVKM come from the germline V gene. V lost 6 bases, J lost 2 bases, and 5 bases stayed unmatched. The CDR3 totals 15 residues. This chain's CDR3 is CASSAPSGRAYEQYF. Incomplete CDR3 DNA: TGTGCCAGCAGCGCCCCTAGCGGGAGGGCCTACGAG.

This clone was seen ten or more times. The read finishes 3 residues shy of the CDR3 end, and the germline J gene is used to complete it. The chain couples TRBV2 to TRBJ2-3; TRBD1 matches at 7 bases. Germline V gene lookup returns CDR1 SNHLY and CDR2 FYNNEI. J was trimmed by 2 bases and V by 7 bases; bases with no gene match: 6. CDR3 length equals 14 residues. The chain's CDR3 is CASNRDRNTDTQYF. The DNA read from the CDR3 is TGTGCCAGCAATCGGGACAGAAACACAGATACG.

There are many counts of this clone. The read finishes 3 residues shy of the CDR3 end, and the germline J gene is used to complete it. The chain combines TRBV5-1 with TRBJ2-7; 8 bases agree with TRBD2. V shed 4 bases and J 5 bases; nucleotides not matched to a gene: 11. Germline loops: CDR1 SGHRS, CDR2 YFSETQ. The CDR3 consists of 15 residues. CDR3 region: CASSKLGTRGDEQYF. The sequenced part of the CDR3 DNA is TGCGCCAGCAGCAAACTCGGGACGCGGGGGGACGAG. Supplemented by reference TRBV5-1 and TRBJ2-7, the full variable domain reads KAGVTQTPRYLIKTRGQQVTLSCSPISGHRSVSWYQQTPGQGLQFLFEYFSETQRNKGNFPGRFSGRQFSNSRSEMNVSTLELGDSALYLCASSKLGTRGDEQYFGPGTRLTVT.

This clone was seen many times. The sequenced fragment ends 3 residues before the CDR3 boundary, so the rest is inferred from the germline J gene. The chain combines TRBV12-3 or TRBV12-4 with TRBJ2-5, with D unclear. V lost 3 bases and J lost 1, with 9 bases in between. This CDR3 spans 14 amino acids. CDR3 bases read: TGTGCCAGCAGTTTCAGGCAGCTCCAAGAGACC. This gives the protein CASSFRQLQET. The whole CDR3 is CASSFRQLQETQYF.

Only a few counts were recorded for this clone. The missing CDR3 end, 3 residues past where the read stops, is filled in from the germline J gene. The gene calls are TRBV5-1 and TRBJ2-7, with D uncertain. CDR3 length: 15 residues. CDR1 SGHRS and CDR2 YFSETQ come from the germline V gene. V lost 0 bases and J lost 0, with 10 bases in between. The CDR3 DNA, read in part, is TGCGCCAGCAGCTTGGCTGTACTTGCCTCCTACGAG. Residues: CASSLAVLASYE. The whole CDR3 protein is CASSLAVLASYEQYF. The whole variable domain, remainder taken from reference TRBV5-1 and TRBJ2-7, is KAGVTQTPRYLIKTRGQQVTLSCSPISGHRSVSWYQQTPGQGLQFLFEYFSETQRNKGNFPGRFSGRQFSNSRSEMNVSTLELGDSALYLCASSLAVLASYEQYFGPGTRLTVT.

CDR3 protein: CASRRTGEAGELFF. CDR3 DNA, as far as it was read: TGTGCCAGCAGAAGGACAGGGGAGGCCGGGGAG. The chain employs TRBV7-2 and TRBJ2-2, with 9 bases fitting TRBD1. The read ends 3 residues early relative to the CDR3; the germline J gene fills the gap. Trimming took 6 bases from V and 6 from J; bases not matched to a gene: 5. The CDR3 loop spans 14 amino acids. Germline values: CDR1 SGHTA, CDR2 FQGNSA. Together with reference TRBV7-2 and TRBJ2-2, the CDR3 gives the full variable domain: GAGVSQSPSNKVTEKGKDVELRCDPISGHTALYWYRQSLGQGLEFLIYFQGNSAPDKSGLPSDRFSAERTGGSVSTLTIQRTQQEDSAVYLCASRRTGEAGELFFGEGSRLTVL.

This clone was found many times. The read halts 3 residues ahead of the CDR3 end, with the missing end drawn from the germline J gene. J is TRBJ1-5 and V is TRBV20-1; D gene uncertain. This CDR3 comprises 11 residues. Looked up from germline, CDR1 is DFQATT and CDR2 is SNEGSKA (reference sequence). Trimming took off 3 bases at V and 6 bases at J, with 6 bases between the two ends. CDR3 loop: CSASGGQPQHF. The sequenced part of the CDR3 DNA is TGCAGTGCTAGCGGCGGTCAGCCC.

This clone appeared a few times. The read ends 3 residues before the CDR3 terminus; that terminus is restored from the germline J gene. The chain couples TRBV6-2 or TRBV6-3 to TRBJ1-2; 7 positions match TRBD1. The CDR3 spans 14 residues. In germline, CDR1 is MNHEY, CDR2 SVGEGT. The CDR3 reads CASSYGGTDYDYTF. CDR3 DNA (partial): TGTGCCAGCAGTTACGGCGGGACAGACTACGAC.

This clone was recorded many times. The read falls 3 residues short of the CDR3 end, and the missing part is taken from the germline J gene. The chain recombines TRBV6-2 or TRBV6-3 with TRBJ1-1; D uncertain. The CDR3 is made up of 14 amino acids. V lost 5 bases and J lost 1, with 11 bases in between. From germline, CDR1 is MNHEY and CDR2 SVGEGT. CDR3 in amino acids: CASSGRRGNTEAFF. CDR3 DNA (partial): TGTGCCAGCAGTGGGCGGCGGGGGAACACTGAA.

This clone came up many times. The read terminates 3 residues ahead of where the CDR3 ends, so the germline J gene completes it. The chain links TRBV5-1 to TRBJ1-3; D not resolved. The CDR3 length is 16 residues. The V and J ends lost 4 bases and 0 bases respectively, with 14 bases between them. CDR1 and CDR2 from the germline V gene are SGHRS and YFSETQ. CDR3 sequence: CASSRIPGDSGNTIYF. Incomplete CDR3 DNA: TGCGCCAGCAGCCGTATTCCCGGGGACTCTGGAAACACC.

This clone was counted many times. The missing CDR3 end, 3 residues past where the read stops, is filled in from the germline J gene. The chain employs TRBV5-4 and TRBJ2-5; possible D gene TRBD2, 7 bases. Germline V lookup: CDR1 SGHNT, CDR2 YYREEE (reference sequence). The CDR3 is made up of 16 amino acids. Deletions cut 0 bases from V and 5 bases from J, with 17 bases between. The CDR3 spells CASSLAGGRRGETQYF. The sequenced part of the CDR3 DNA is TGTGCCAGCAGCTTGGCCGGGGGGCGGCGAGGTGAGACC.

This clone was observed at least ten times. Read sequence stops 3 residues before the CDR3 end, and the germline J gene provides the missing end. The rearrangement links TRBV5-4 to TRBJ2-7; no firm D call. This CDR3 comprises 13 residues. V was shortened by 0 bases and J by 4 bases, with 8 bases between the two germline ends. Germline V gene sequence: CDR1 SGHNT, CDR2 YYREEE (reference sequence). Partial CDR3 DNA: TGTGCCAGCAGCTTGGTAGATCGGTACGAG. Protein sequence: CASSLVDRYE. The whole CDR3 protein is CASSLVDRYEQYF. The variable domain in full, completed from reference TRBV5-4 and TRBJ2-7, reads ETGVTQSPTHLIKTRGQQVTLRCSSQSGHNTVSWYQQALGQGPQFIFQYYREEENGRGNFPPRFSGLQFPNYSSELNVNALELDDSALYLCASSLVDRYEQYFGPGTRLTVT.

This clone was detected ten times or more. The sequenced part of the CDR3 DNA is TGCGCCAGCGGCCTCGGAGCGGGAAGCGGCGAG. The encoded protein is CASGLGAGSGE. From start to end, the CDR3 is CASGLGAGSGEQYF. This chain links TRBV5-1 with TRBJ2-7, with 7 bases lining up with TRBD2. The read falls 3 residues short of the CDR3 end, and the missing part is taken from the germline J gene. The CDR3 contains 14 residues. CDR1 is SGHRS, CDR2 YFSETQ, per germline. V lost 7 bases, J lost 6 bases, and 13 bases stayed unmatched.

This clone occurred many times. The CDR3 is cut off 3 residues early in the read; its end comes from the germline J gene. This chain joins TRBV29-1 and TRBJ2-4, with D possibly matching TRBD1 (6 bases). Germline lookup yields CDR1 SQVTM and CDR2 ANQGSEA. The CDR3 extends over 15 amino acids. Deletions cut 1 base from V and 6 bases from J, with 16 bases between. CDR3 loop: CSVEARDKGRNIQYF. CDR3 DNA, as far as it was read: TGCAGCGTTGAAGCCCGGGACAAAGGAAGAAACATT. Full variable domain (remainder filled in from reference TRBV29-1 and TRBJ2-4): SAVISQKPSRDICQRGTSLTIQCQVDSQVTMMFWYRQQPGQSLTLIATANQGSEATYESGFVIDKFPISRPNLTFSTLTVSNMSPEDSSIYLCSVEARDKGRNIQYFGAGTRLSVL.

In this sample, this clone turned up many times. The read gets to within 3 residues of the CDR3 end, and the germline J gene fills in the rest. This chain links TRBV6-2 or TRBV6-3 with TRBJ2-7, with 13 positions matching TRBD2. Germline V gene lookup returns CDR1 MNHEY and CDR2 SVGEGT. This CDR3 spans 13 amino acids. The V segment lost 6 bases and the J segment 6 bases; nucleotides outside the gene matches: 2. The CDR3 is CASRLAGGIEQYF. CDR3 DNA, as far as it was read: TGTGCCAGCAGACTAGCGGGAGGGATCGAG.

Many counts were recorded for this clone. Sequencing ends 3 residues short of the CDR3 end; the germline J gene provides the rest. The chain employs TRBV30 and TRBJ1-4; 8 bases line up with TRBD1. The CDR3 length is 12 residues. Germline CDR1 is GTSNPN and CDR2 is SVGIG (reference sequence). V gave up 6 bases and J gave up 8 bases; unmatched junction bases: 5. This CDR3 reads CACGTGIEKLFF. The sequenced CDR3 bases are TGTGCCTGCGGGACAGGAATCGAAAAA.

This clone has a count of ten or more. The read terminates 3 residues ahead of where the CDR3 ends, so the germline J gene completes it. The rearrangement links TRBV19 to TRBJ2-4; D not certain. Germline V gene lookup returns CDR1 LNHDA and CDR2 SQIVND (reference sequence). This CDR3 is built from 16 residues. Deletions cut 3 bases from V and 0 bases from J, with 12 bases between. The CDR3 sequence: CASSIGGGLAKNIQYF. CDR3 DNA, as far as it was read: TGTGCCAGTAGTATTGGCGGCGGCTTAGCCAAAAACATT.

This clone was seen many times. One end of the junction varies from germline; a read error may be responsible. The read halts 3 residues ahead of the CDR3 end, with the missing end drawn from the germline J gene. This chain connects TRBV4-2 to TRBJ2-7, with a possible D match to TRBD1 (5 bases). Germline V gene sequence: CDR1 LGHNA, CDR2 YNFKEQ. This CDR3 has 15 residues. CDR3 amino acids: CASSQRSTGSLEQYF. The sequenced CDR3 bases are TGCGCCAGCAGCCAAAGATCCACAGGCTCCCTCGAG.

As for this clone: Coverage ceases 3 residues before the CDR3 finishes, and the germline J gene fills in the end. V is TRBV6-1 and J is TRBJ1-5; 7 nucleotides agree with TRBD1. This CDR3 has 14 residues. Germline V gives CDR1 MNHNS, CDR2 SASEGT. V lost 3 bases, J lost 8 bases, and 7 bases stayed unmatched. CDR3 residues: CASSDGDSIEPQHF. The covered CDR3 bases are TGTGCCAGCAGTGATGGGGACAGTATTGAGCCC.

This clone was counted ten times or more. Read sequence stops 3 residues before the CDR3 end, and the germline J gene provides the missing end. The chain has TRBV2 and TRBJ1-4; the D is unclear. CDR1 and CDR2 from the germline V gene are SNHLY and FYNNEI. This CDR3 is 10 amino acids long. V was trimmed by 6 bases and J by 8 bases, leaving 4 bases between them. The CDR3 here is CASRREKLFF. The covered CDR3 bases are TGTGCCAGCAGACGGGAAAAA.